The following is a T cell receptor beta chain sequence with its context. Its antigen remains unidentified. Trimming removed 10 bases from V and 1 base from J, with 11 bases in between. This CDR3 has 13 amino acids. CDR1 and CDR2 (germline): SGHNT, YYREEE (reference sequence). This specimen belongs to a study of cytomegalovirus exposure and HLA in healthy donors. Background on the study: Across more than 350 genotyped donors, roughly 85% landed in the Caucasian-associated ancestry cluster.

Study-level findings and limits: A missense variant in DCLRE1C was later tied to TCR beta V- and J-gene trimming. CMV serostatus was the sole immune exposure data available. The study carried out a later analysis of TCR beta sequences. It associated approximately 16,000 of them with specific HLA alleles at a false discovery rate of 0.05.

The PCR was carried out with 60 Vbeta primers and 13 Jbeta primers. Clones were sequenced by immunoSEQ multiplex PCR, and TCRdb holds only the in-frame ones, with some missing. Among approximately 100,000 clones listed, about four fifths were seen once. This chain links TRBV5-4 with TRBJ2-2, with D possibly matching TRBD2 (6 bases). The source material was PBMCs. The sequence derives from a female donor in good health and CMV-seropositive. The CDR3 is CAYAGWNTGELFF. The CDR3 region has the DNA TGTGCCTATGCGGGGTGGAACACCGGGGAGCTGTTTTTT.